These 5 T cell receptor beta chains were sequenced from one sample in a study of EBV T-cell therapy then PD-1 blockade in nasopharyngeal carcinoma. Treatment noted: AdE1-LMPpoly-expanded autologous EBV-specific T-cell therapy followed by anti-PD-1 nivolumab. Their antigens remain unidentified. This table comes from immunoSEQ multiplex PCR, and its TCRdb copy is limited to in-frame clones, with some not included. In the table there are 20,000 to 25,000 clones, over 65% of which are singletons. Specimen: CD8+ T cells from blood, collected at day -245 from a patient whose treatment included autologous EBV-specific T cells and nivolumab. All receptors come from a man aged 40-49 years with nasopharyngeal carcinoma.

This clone has more than one count but fewer than ten. CDR3 sequence (DNA): TGCAGCGCAGCGGGCAGACTGAACACTGAAGCTTTCTTT. It specifies CSAAGRLNTEAFF. The chain combines TRBV29-1 with TRBJ1-1; D ambiguous. The CDR3 has 13 amino acids. V lost 7 bases and J lost 0, with 12 bases in between. From germline, CDR1 is SQVTM and CDR2 ANQGSEA.

The genes are TRBV16 and TRBJ1-4, with 7 nucleotides matching TRBD1. The germline V gene has CDR1 KGHSY and CDR2 FQNENV. The CDR3 has 17 residues. V gave up 2 bases and J gave up 7 bases; unmatched junction bases: 13. CDR3 sequence (DNA): TGTGCCAGCAGCCAAACAACCGGCCCAGGGGGGGGTGAAAAACTGTTTTTT. It encodes CASSQTTGPGGGEKLFF.

This sequence joins TRBV27 and TRBJ1-2; no clear D. Germline CDR1 is MNHEY and CDR2 is SMNVEV (reference sequence). CDR3 length: 13 residues. V was cut by 5 bases and J by 3 bases, with 10 bases left in between. The CDR3 sequence: CASSAHGYYGYTF. CDR3 coding DNA: TGTGCCAGCAGTGCACACGGGTACTATGGCTACACCTTC.

This chain joins TRBV7-6 and TRBJ1-2; TRBD1 matches 12 bases. This CDR3 has 15 amino acids. V was clipped by 5 bases and J by 7 bases; unmatched bases: 8. The germline V gene has CDR1 SGHVS and CDR2 FNYEAQ. The CDR3 protein is CASSGGTGGSLGYTF. CDR3 bases: TGTGCCAGCAGCGGGGGGACAGGGGGCTCCCTTGGCTACACCTTC.

The chain joins TRBV6-2 or TRBV6-3 to TRBJ1-1; D possibly corresponds to TRBD1 (6 bases). Germline lookup yields CDR1 MNHEY and CDR2 SVGEGT. CDR3 length equals 18 residues. V shed 0 bases and J shed 0 bases, with 17 bases lying between them. The CDR3, as DNA: TGTGCCAGCAGTTACTCGACTTGGACAGAGGATATGAACACTGAAGCTTTCTTT. Translated, it gives CASSYSTWTEDMNTEAFF.